This TCR beta chain comes out of a study of T cell responses to AZD1222 COVID-19 vaccine. Generated by immunoSEQ multiplex PCR, the TCRdb table keeps only in-frame clones and is missing some. The table includes tens of thousands of clones, about 88% detected once. This clone has more than one count but fewer than ten. Trimming left V 4 bases short and J 0 bases short, with 13 bases between. The CDR3 runs to 15 residues. Germline V gives CDR1 SGHTA, CDR2 FQGNSA. The rearrangement joins TRBV7-2 to TRBJ2-7, with D possibly matching TRBD2 (5 bases). This receptor was obtained from an adult in good health. The source was peripheral blood, collected on day 0 of AZD1222 vaccination. In DNA form, the CDR3 reads TGTGCCAGCAGCTCCAACCCAAGCGGCTCCTACGAGCAGTACTTC. This translates into CASSSNPSGSYEQYF.